This T cell receptor beta chain was sequenced during a study of blood T cell repertoires in COVID-19. With 6 bases removed from V and 0 bases from J, the gap between germline ends came to 17 bases. Germline CDR1 reads SQVTM; CDR2 reads ANQGSEA. The CDR3 length is 15 residues. Participants were aged roughly 18 to 90 years from 20 to 30 US areas. In the original analysis: It was from reference gene primer amplification that nucleated cell counts were estimated. Profiling relied on immunoSEQ multiplex PCR, and the TCRdb table lists in-frame clones only, not all of them. V and J calls and clone size follow that table, whereas D and trimming were derived from the DNA. The data contain about 160,000 clones, around 80% of them seen just once; the ten biggest clones take up less than 6%.

The chain carries TRBV29-1 and TRBJ1-1; D is unresolved. The sequenced sample was PBMCs or T cells enriched from blood (not recorded which). This TCR derives from a middle-aged man who had recovered from COVID-19. This CDR3 reads CSVATNPKMNTEAFF. For the CDR3, the DNA is TGCAGCGTGGCGACAAACCCTAAAATGAACACTGAAGCTTTCTTT.